This record looks at one T cell receptor (beta chain) sequence and its context. Its antigen is not known. These data come from a study of radiotherapy plus CTLA-4 blockade in lung cancer. The CDR3 contains 15 residues. V shed 5 bases and J shed 5 bases, with 18 bases lying between them. From germline, CDR1 is SGHTA and CDR2 FQGNSA. Sequencing used immunoSEQ multiplex PCR; TCRdb keeps in-frame clones, though not all of them. The sample consists of roughly 53,000 clones, roughly three quarters of them appearing once. Study conclusions and caveats: Radiotherapy with ipilimumab was followed by blood expansion of tumor-derived clones.

The starting material was peripheral blood, obtained from a patient treated with radiotherapy plus ipilimumab. J is TRBJ1-1 and V is TRBV7-2; no reliable D call. The sequence derives from a human donor with non-small cell lung cancer who had a partial response to radiotherapy plus ipilimumab. The DNA of the CDR3 is TGTGCCAGCAGCACCCGGGCGGCTGCGGGGACTGAAGCTTTCTTT. It specifies CASSTRAAAGTEAFF.